The present T cell receptor (beta chain) was sequenced within a study of OX40 agonist ivuxolimab in advanced cancers. This clone appeared once. Its antigen is unidentified. Notes on the study in general: Clonal expansion was seen in CD4+ and CD8+ blood T cells by week 6 at 0.1 to 3.0 mg/kg. Partial responders at 0.1-3.0 mg/kg had among the lowest clonal expansion.

Profiling relied on immunoSEQ multiplex PCR, and the TCRdb table lists in-frame clones only, not all of them. The sample gives tens of thousands of clones, more than 80% of which show up once; 0.45% to 0.55% is in the top ten. Germline V CDR1 and CDR2: SEHNR, FQNEAQ (reference sequence). CDR3 length: 15 residues. V gave up 1 base and J gave up 8 bases, with 17 bases separating them. This TCR was recovered from an adult with an advanced solid tumor such as melanoma, head and neck, liver or kidney cancer. J is TRBJ1-2 and V is TRBV7-9; no clear D gene. Sequenced material: CD4+ or CD8+ T cells sorted from blood, taken in a trial of the OX40 agonist ivuxolimab. The CDR3 protein is CASSLGSKALSGYTF. CDR3 nucleotides: TGTGCCAGCAGCTTAGGGAGCAAGGCCCTTTCCGGCTACACCTTC.